Below, 32 T cell receptor beta chains from the same sample are listed, as sequenced in a study of blood T cells in healthy people across ages. Then a second PCR, running about 6 to 11 cycles, was carried out with a sample-barcoded 5' primer and a J-beta primer mix. Using its own MiXCR run on the 5' RACE reads, TCRdb lists one record per CDR3 protein. The sample has 750,000 to 850,000 distinct CDR3 sequences; approximately 25% are singletons. This sample was shared with a second study, whose subject was T cells of mothers and their children.

The sample comprised blood. The receptor source for this set is a boy aged 5-17 years in good health.

DNA for the CDR3: TGTGCCAGCACCTCGGGGGCGGCGCAGTTCTTC. This translates into CASTSGAAQFF. The gene calls are TRBV27 and TRBJ2-1; TRBD1 or TRBD2 may be the D gene (6 bases each). The germline V gene has CDR1 MNHEY and CDR2 SMNVEV (reference sequence). Deletions cut 7 bases from V and 12 bases from J, with 13 bases between. The CDR3 totals 11 residues.

This clonotype was found a few times. The chain has TRBV5-1 and TRBJ1-3, with a possible D match to TRBD1 (6 bases). CDR3 size: 17 residues. Germline V gene lookup returns CDR1 SGHRS and CDR2 YFSETQ. The ends were cut back, 2 bases at V and 0 bases at J, with 15 bases in the middle. CDR3 in amino acids: CASSFGWDIYSGNTIYF. The CDR3 DNA is TGCGCCAGCAGCTTTGGGTGGGACATCTACTCTGGAAACACCATATATTTT.

In this sample, this clonotype turned up once. One end of the junction fails to match germline, which may point to a read error. The genes are TRBV9 and TRBJ1-2, with TRBD1 as a possible D gene (5 bases). Germline CDR1 SGDLS, CDR2 YYNGEE. CDR3 size: 13 residues. DNA for the CDR3: TGTGCCGGCAGCACGACAGAGAACTATGGCTACACCTTC. As protein: CAGSTTENYGYTF. Complete variable domain (other parts from reference TRBV9 and TRBJ1-2): DSGVTQTPKHLITATGQRVTLRCSPRSGDLSVYWYQQSLDQGLQFLIQYYNGEERAKGNILERFSAQQFPDLHSELNLSSLELGDSALYFCAGSTTENYGYTFGSGTRLTVV.

This chain links TRBV9 with TRBJ1-2; D call uncertain. CDR3 length equals 12 residues. Germline lookup yields CDR1 SGDLS and CDR2 YYNGEE. The V end lost 4 bases, the J end lost 2 bases, and 6 bases lay between the germline ends. The DNA for the CDR3 is TGTGCCAGCAGCCCTCGCAACTATGGCTACACCTTC. As protein: CASSPRNYGYTF.

The rearrangement links TRBV27 to TRBJ2-1; D is perhaps TRBD2 (5 bases). There are 15 residues in the CDR3. Germline lookup yields CDR1 MNHEY and CDR2 SMNVEV (reference sequence). V lost 6 bases and J 0 bases, leaving 12 bases between the germline ends. CDR3 coding DNA: TGTGCCAGCAGGCACGATGGGAGCTCCTACAATGAGCAGTTCTTC. This gives the protein CASRHDGSSYNEQFF.

The rearrangement joins TRBV7-2 to TRBJ1-4, with 10 bases aligning to TRBD1. Per germline, CDR1 SGHTA and CDR2 FQGNSA. The CDR3 is 17 amino acids. Germline trimming cut 0 bases from V and 4 bases from J; bases unmatched to any gene: 5. The CDR3 nucleotides are TGTGCCAGCAGCTTAGCGGACAGGGGGGCCAATAATGAAAAACTGTTTTTT. Translating gives CASSLADRGANNEKLFF.

This clonotype was counted only a few times. J is TRBJ1-4 and V is TRBV29-1; D may be TRBD1 (6 bases). The germline gives CDR1 SQVTM, CDR2 ANQGSEA. The CDR3 consists of 12 residues. Trimming left V 1 base short and J 8 bases short, with 8 bases between. CDR3 in amino acids: CSVEAGTEKLFF. The DNA of the CDR3 is TGCAGCGTTGAAGCCGGGACAGAAAAACTGTTTTTT.

This clonotype was seen more than once but under ten times. The chain joins TRBV7-8 to TRBJ2-7; 7 positions agree with TRBD1. Germline CDR1 reads SGHVS; CDR2 reads FQNEAQ. This CDR3 has 15 amino acids. V shed 1 base, J shed 6 bases, and the junction held 9 bases outside the gene matches. In DNA, the CDR3 is TGTGCCAGCAGCTTAGTGGACAGGTCGAGGGTCGAGCAGTACTTC. Translated, it gives CASSLVDRSRVEQYF.

This clonotype showed up just a few times. V is TRBV12-3 or TRBV12-4 and J is TRBJ1-4; D perhaps matches TRBD1 (6 bases). V shed 6 bases and J shed 6 bases, with 17 bases lying between them. The length of the CDR3 is 15 residues. The CDR3 DNA follows: TGTGCCAGCAGCAATACAGGGCTCATGGATGAAAAACTGTTTTTT. Translation gives CASSNTGLMDEKLFF.

The gene calls are TRBV4-1 and TRBJ2-5; D tentatively reads TRBD1 or TRBD2 (6 bases each). The ends were cut back, 0 bases at V and 1 base at J, with 12 bases in the middle. The CDR3 loop spans 16 amino acids. Germline CDR1 reads MGHRA; CDR2 reads YSYEKL. The CDR3 DNA is TGCGCCAGCAGCCAAGATGCACGGGGGCGCCAAGAGACCCAGTACTTC. It translates to CASSQDARGRQETQYF.

CDR3 DNA sequence: TGTGCCAGCAGTTTATGGGCAGGGGGCACCGGGGAGCTGTTTTTT. This codes for CASSLWAGGTGELFF. This chain joins TRBV12-3 or TRBV12-4 and TRBJ2-2; TRBD1 aligns across 7 bases. The CDR3 is 15 amino acids. V trimming: 2 bases; J trimming: 4 bases; junction bases outside the gene matches: 4.

This chain links TRBV28 with TRBJ2-7; TRBD2 aligns across 9 bases. Germline CDR1 reads MDHEN; CDR2 reads SYDVKM. CDR3 length: 13 amino acids. Trimming cost V 7 bases and J 2 bases; bases outside gene matches: 3. The CDR3 coding sequence is TGTGCCAGCACTAGCGGGACGGCCTACGAGCAGTACTTC. Translation gives CASTSGTAYEQYF.

The chain combines TRBV29-1 with TRBJ2-5; 7 bases are shared with TRBD2. The J call is in doubt because the DNA end fits TRBJ2-7 better. Germline loops: CDR1 SQVTM, CDR2 ANQGSEA. The CDR3 runs 15 residues. In DNA form, the CDR3 reads TGCAGCGTTTTTACCACCCTCCGGGGAGGGTACGAGCAGTACTTC. Protein sequence: CSVFTTLRGGYEQYF.

Only a few counts were recorded for this clonotype. The chain combines TRBV5-1 with TRBJ2-5; 11 bases map to TRBD1. The end of the DNA is better explained by TRBJ2-1, so the J call may be wrong. CDR3 length: 15 amino acids. Germline lookup yields CDR1 SGHRS and CDR2 YFSETQ. The CDR3: CASSFTGTGGNEQFF. DNA for the CDR3: TGCGCCAGCAGCTTCACCGGGACAGGGGGAAATGAGCAGTTCTTC.

J is TRBJ2-1 and V is TRBV2; no definite D call. Trimming took off 4 bases at V and 10 bases at J, with 8 bases between the two ends. In germline, CDR1 is SNHLY, CDR2 FYNNEI. This CDR3 has 11 amino acids. For the CDR3, the DNA is TGTGCCAGCAGTGTAATGGCGGAGCAGTTCTTC. Translated: CASSVMAEQFF.

In this sample, this clonotype turned up a few times. The genes are TRBV4-1 and TRBJ2-5, with 8 bases aligning to TRBD1. With 6 bases clipped from V and 4 bases from J, the junction kept 13 bases outside the gene matches. Per germline, CDR1 MGHRA and CDR2 YSYEKL. The CDR3 covers 16 residues. CDR3 bases: TGCGCCAGCAGTGAAATAAAGACAGGGGCGGGAGAGACCCAGTACTTC. Its protein product is CASSEIKTGAGETQYF.

A word on this clonotype: The germline gene is not matched at one end of the junction; a read error may be the cause. The chain is built from TRBV4-3 and TRBJ2-7; possible D gene TRBD1, 6 bases. Germline CDR1 LGHNA, CDR2 YSLEER. The CDR3 runs 14 residues. The CDR3 sequence: CASSQDRTSYEQYF. In nucleotides, the CDR3 is TGTGCCAGCAGCCAAGACAGGACATCCTACGAGCAGTACTTC.

V usage is TRBV2 and J usage is TRBJ2-3, with D perhaps TRBD2 (5 bases). CDR1 SNHLY and CDR2 FYNNEI come from the germline V gene. The V end lost 10 bases, the J end lost 6 bases, and 29 bases lay between the germline ends. This CDR3 has 17 amino acids. CDR3 in amino acids: CAKTSRESRQATDTQYF. CDR3 bases: TGTGCCAAGACGTCGAGGGAGTCGAGGCAGGCCACGGATACGCAGTATTTT.

This clonotype turned up a few times. The chain is built from TRBV6-2 or TRBV6-3 and TRBJ1-2, with 10 bases lining up with TRBD1. V was pared by 4 bases and J by 6 bases, with 5 bases of the junction left unmatched. This CDR3 contains 14 residues. Germline V gene data show CDR1 as MNHEY and CDR2 as SVGEGT. CDR3 sequence reads: CASSSAGQGHGYTF. For the CDR3, the DNA is TGTGCCAGCAGTTCCGCGGGACAGGGGCATGGCTACACCTTC.

The J gene is TRBJ1-6, the V gene TRBV28, with TRBD1 identical over 8 bases. CDR1 MDHEN and CDR2 SYDVKM come from the germline V gene. V gave up 5 bases and J gave up 7 bases; unmatched junction bases: 4. The CDR3 covers 14 residues. The CDR3 loop is CASSPRTGNSPLHF. CDR3 DNA sequence: TGTGCCAGCAGTCCTAGGACAGGGAATTCACCCCTCCACTTT. The whole variable domain, remainder taken from reference TRBV28 and TRBJ1-6, is DVKVTQSSRYLVKRTGEKVFLECVQDMDHENMFWYRQDPGLGLRLIYFSYDVKMKEKGDIPEGYSVSREKKERFSLILESASTNQTSMYLCASSPRTGNSPLHFGNGTRLTVT.

The chain recombines TRBV12-3 or TRBV12-4 with TRBJ1-5, with D possibly matching TRBD1 (5 bases). This CDR3 contains 16 residues. Trimming pared 6 bases from V and 1 base from J, leaving 16 bases between. This CDR3 reads CASSPFRGGSNQPQHF. DNA for the CDR3: TGTGCCAGCAGCCCCTTTCGGGGGGGGAGCAATCAGCCCCAGCATTTT.

V usage is TRBV11-2 and J usage is TRBJ2-1, with unresolved D. Germline CDR1 reads SGHAT; CDR2 reads FQNNGV. V was clipped by 6 bases and J by 0 bases, with 15 bases between them. This CDR3 has 16 residues. CDR3 protein: CASRSPLAVSYNEQFF. CDR3 sequence (DNA): TGTGCCAGCAGGTCGCCCTTGGCCGTCTCCTACAATGAGCAGTTCTTC.

The chain joins TRBV20-1 to TRBJ2-5; either TRBD1 or TRBD2 may supply D (5 bases each). The CDR3 contains 14 residues. Germline lookup yields CDR1 DFQATT and CDR2 SNEGSKA (reference sequence). Trimming cost V 6 bases and J 3 bases, with 17 bases left between them. CDR3 amino acids: CSAYPLGVKETQYF. In DNA form, the CDR3 reads TGCAGTGCATACCCGCTGGGGGTAAAAGAGACCCAGTACTTC.

This chain joins TRBV9 and TRBJ2-5, with D perhaps matching TRBD2 (5 bases). With the DNA end fitting TRBJ2-1 better, the J assignment may be wrong. CDR1 SGDLS and CDR2 YYNGEE come from the germline V gene. There are 14 residues in the CDR3. The CDR3 protein is CASRAVSSYNEQFF. The CDR3 DNA reads as TGTGCCAGCAGAGCGGTTAGCTCCTACAATGAGCAGTTCTTC.

The chain couples TRBV7-9 to TRBJ2-2; no clear D. Trimming stripped 5 bases from V and 5 bases from J, with 9 bases between. Germline V gene data show CDR1 as SEHNR and CDR2 as FQNEAQ (reference sequence). CDR3 size: 13 residues. The CDR3 DNA is TGTGCCAGCAGCCCTCCTAGGACCGGGGAGCTGTTTTTT. Translating gives CASSPPRTGELFF.

The rearrangement links TRBV5-1 to TRBJ2-1; 9 bases fit TRBD2. CDR1 is SGHRS, CDR2 YFSETQ, per germline. V lost 7 bases and J lost 2; bases outside the gene matches: 7. There are 15 residues in the CDR3. CDR3: CASRGRLAAYNEQFF. For the CDR3, the DNA is TGCGCCAGCCGGGGGCGACTAGCGGCCTACAATGAGCAGTTCTTC.

The chain is built from TRBV28 and TRBJ2-7; 7 positions match TRBD2. The V gene end was trimmed by 4 bases and the J gene end by 5 bases; junction bases not matched to a gene: 8. The length of the CDR3 is 14 residues. Germline CDR1 is MDHEN and CDR2 is SYDVKM. CDR3 sequence reads: CASSSTGGSDEQYF. The CDR3 DNA follows: TGTGCCAGCAGTTCCACGGGGGGTTCCGACGAGCAGTACTTC.

The chain recombines TRBV29-1 with TRBJ2-7; TRBD1 might be the D (6 bases). Germline loops: CDR1 SQVTM, CDR2 ANQGSEA. V lost 1 base and J lost 1, with 8 bases in between. The CDR3 length is 13 residues. The CDR3 reads CSVEAGESYEQYF. The CDR3 DNA reads as TGCAGCGTTGAAGCAGGGGAATCCTACGAGCAGTACTTC.

CDR3 bases: TGCGCCAGCAGCTTGGGGGACGGAATAAGCTCTGGGGCCAACGTCCTGACTTTC. This codes for CASSLGDGISSGANVLTF. This chain links TRBV5-1 with TRBJ2-6; D may match TRBD1 or TRBD2 (5 bases each). Trimming took off 0 bases at V and 0 bases at J, with 13 bases between the two ends. The CDR3 covers 18 residues. Germline assignment: CDR1 SGHRS and CDR2 YFSETQ. The variable domain in full, completed from reference TRBV5-1 and TRBJ2-6, reads KAGVTQTPRYLIKTRGQQVTLSCSPISGHRSVSWYQQTPGQGLQFLFEYFSETQRNKGNFPGRFSGRQFSNSRSEMNVSTLELGDSALYLCASSLGDGISSGANVLTFGAGSRLTVL.

The chain carries TRBV7-3 and TRBJ2-3; perhaps TRBD2 as D (7 bases). This CDR3 is built from 15 residues. Trimming shortened V by 4 bases and J by 10 bases, and 21 bases separated the two germline ends. Germline loops: CDR1 SGHTA, CDR2 FQGTGA. The chain's CDR3 is CASSSDGGPGVPQYF. The CDR3 bases are TGTGCCAGCAGCTCAGACGGGGGGCCGGGGGTCCCGCAGTATTTT.

This clonotype was seen a handful of times. The V and J genes are TRBV7-6 and TRBJ2-5, with 13 bases aligning to TRBD2. The J call could be wrong; TRBJ2-7 is a better fit for the DNA end. Germline-derived CDR1 and CDR2 are SGHVS and FNYEAQ. The length of the CDR3 is 15 residues. The DNA of the CDR3 is TGTGCCAGCAGCTTAGGGACTAGCGGGAGCAACGAGCAGTACTTC. Residues: CASSLGTSGSNEQYF.

The CDR3 coding sequence is TGCGCCAGCAGCCAAATGGGCAATTCTGGAAACACCATATATTTT. It is translated as CASSQMGNSGNTIYF. V usage is TRBV5-1 and J usage is TRBJ1-3; D ambiguous. Trimming removed 4 bases at V and 1 base at J, with 12 bases between. Germline values: CDR1 SGHRS, CDR2 YFSETQ. This CDR3 is 15 amino acids long.